This T cell receptor (beta chain) was obtained from a study of radiotherapy plus CTLA-4 blockade in lung cancer. Looking at the study overall: Among patients, over 15% showed objective responses, and 31% had disease control.

CTLA-4 blockade with ipilimumab, together with focal radiation, was given to patients with chemo-refractory metastatic non-small-cell lung cancer. In the case of this clone: Its antigen remains unknown.

The CDR3 totals 15 residues. Germline assignment: CDR1 SGHRS and CDR2 YFSETQ. V lost 0 bases and J 4 bases, leaving 11 bases between the germline ends. Study conclusions and caveats: Tumor-derived TCR clones expanded in blood after radiotherapy plus ipilimumab.

Generated by immunoSEQ multiplex PCR, the TCRdb table keeps only in-frame clones and is missing some. This sample has roughly 88,000 clones, with roughly 80% found just once. The V and J genes are TRBV5-1 and TRBJ1-3, with D possibly matching TRBD1 (6 bases). The sequenced sample was peripheral blood, obtained from a patient treated with radiotherapy plus ipilimumab. The sequence was collected from a human donor with non-small cell lung cancer who had stable disease on radiotherapy plus ipilimumab. CDR3 in amino acids: CASSLEGGAGNTIYF. The CDR3 DNA reads TGCGCCAGCAGCTTGGAGGGGGGCGCAGGAAACACCATATATTTT.